Listed here are 4 T cell receptor beta chains from one sample, sequenced in a study of CD8+CD57+ T cells in acquired aplastic anemia. Sequencing involved patients with CD8+CD57+ cell expansion previously shown by flow cytometry. The template for TCR beta VDJ and CDR3 sequence profiling was genomic DNA. TCRdb re-analysed the reads in MiXCR, keeping a single row per CDR3 protein. The repertoire holds roughly 200,000 distinct CDR3 sequences, with about three fifths as singletons. Source material: sorted CD4+, CD8+, or CD8+CD57+ T cells (not recorded which) from PBMCs. These receptors all stem from a human donor with aplastic anemia.

V is TRBV15 and J is TRBJ2-1, with D hard to call. This CDR3 has 16 amino acids. The V gene lost 1 base and the J gene lost 2 bases, with 12 bases spanning the gap. In germline, CDR1 is LNHNV, CDR2 YYDKDF (reference sequence). The CDR3: CATSRVGAIAYNEQFF. Here the CDR3 DNA reads TGTGCCACCAGCAGAGTTGGCGCTATCGCCTACAATGAGCAGTTCTTC.

A note on this clonotype: It may be a read error: a sequence one base away is much more abundant. The chain uses TRBV12-3 or TRBV12-4 and TRBJ2-3; D perhaps matches TRBD2 (6 bases). V shed 8 bases and J shed 6 bases, with 21 bases lying between them. CDR3 size: 15 residues. CDR3 in DNA: TGTGCCAGCGGACCGGGGGAGCAAGGATGGGATACGCAGTATTTT. It specifies CASGPGEQGWDTQYF.

This clonotype was detected only a few times. The chain is built from TRBV7-8 and TRBJ2-2; D possibly corresponds to TRBD1 (5 bases). This CDR3 region has 15 residues. Germline V lookup: CDR1 SGHVS, CDR2 FQNEAQ. V lost 5 bases, J lost 2 bases, and 12 bases lay in between. This CDR3 is CASSMSGFNTGELFF. CDR3 DNA: TGTGCCAGCAGCATGTCAGGGTTTAACACCGGGGAGCTGTTTTTT.

This chain links TRBV15 with TRBJ2-7; D is unresolved. CDR1 is LNHNV and CDR2 is YYDKDF in the germline V gene (reference sequence). The CDR3 is 13 residues long. Trimming took 5 bases from V and 0 from J, leaving 8 bases between them. This chain's CDR3 is CATSGGDSYEQYF. The CDR3 DNA sequence: TGTGCCACCAGCGGCGGAGACTCCTACGAGCAGTACTTC.